The 20 T cell receptor beta chains given below trace back to one sample, sequenced in a study of vaccination and CD4 T cells after COVID-19. As for treatment: approximately 9-day PBMC culture with coronavirus spike peptide pools or control peptides (ViraFEST assay). Their antigens remain unidentified. The Oncomine TCR Beta short-read assay sequenced DNA from cultured CD4+ T cells. MiXCR, run by TCRdb on the PCR reads, gives a single entry per CDR3 protein. The sample has 9,000 to 13,000 distinct CDR3 sequences, roughly 25% seen once. This specimen consisted of CD4+ T cells from blood, cultured in vitro, obtained after SARS-CoV-2 vaccination. The receptors derive from a human donor who had recovered from COVID-19.

This clonotype qualifies as medium-sized. J is TRBJ2-7 and V is TRBV20-1; the D is unclear. V was cut by 3 bases and J by 6 bases, with 9 bases left in between. Per germline, CDR1 DFQATT and CDR2 SNEGSKA (reference sequence). The CDR3 contains 11 residues. The CDR3 is CSARGKGEQYF. Here the CDR3 DNA reads TGCAGTGCTAGGGGCAAAGGCGAGCAGTACTTC.

The chain is built from TRBV6-1 and TRBJ1-5; tentatively, D is TRBD1 (5 bases). Germline V CDR1 and CDR2: MNHNS, SASEGT. There are 15 residues in the CDR3. V was pared by 5 bases and J by 4 bases, with 15 bases between. The CDR3 DNA sequence: TGTGCCAGCAGTACGGGGCAGGGTGCAAATCAGCCCCAGCATTTT. Translation: CASSTGQGANQPQHF.

This clonotype has a single count. Germline is not matched at one junction end, which may reflect a read error. This sequence joins TRBV7-9 and TRBJ2-7, with D perhaps given as TRBD1 or TRBD2 (5 bases each). The CDR3 spans 12 residues. Germline values: CDR1 SEHNR, CDR2 FQNEAQ (reference sequence). In DNA form, the CDR3 reads TGTGCCTGCAGCCGGGACCTTTACGAGCAGTACTTC. Translated, it gives CACSRDLYEQYF.

This clonotype has a single count. The chain carries TRBV28 and TRBJ1-5; 10 nucleotides agree with TRBD1. CDR3 size: 16 residues. Per the germline V gene, CDR1 is MDHEN and CDR2 is SYDVKM. V was pared by 5 bases and J by 5 bases, with 9 bases of the junction left unmatched. For the CDR3, the DNA is TGTGCCAGCAGTGCCGGGGACAGGGGCCCTGATCAGCCCCAGCATTTT. Amino acid sequence: CASSAGDRGPDQPQHF.

By proportion, this clonotype is medium-sized (0.01 to 0.1%). The chain links TRBV6-1 to TRBJ1-5, with D tentatively TRBD1 (5 bases). The CDR3 length is 13 residues. Germline CDR1 and CDR2: MNHNS and SASEGT. V was cut by 6 bases and J by 6 bases, with 12 bases left in between. Written as DNA, the CDR3 is TGTGCCAGCAGCCGGGACGGGGGTCAGCCCCAGCATTTT. This gives the protein CASSRDGGQPQHF.

The chain recombines TRBV7-6 with TRBJ2-7; possibly TRBD2 for D (8 bases). The length of the CDR3 is 16 residues. Germline loops: CDR1 SGHVS, CDR2 FNYEAQ. Trimming took 4 bases from V and 2 from J, leaving 18 bases between them. The CDR3 bases are TGTGCCAGCAGCTCGGGGGGGGCCCAGGGGGCCTACGAGCAGTACTTC. This sequence encodes CASSSGGAQGAYEQYF.

The CDR3 spells CSAPERAGAMNTEAFF. CDR3 bases: TGCAGTGCCCCAGAGAGGGCAGGGGCTATGAACACTGAAGCTTTCTTT. The rearrangement uses TRBV20-1 and TRBJ1-1; the D gene is possibly TRBD1 (6 bases). The CDR3 contains 16 residues. Germline assignment: CDR1 DFQATT and CDR2 SNEGSKA (reference sequence). Trimming shortened V by 6 bases and J by 0 bases, and 20 bases separated the two germline ends.

The chain joins TRBV19 to TRBJ2-3; D unresolved. The CDR3 has 15 amino acids. Germline V gives CDR1 LNHDA, CDR2 SQIVND (reference sequence). V lost 1 base, J lost 4 bases, and 12 bases lay in between. Here the CDR3 reads CASSIGSYPPDTQYF. The DNA of the CDR3 is TGTGCCAGTAGTATAGGGTCCTATCCCCCAGATACGCAGTATTTT.

The chain links TRBV6-1 to TRBJ2-7; TRBD1 might be the D (6 bases). Per germline, CDR1 MNHNS and CDR2 SASEGT. The CDR3 is 13 residues long. Trimming shortened V by 2 bases and J by 8 bases, and 13 bases separated the two germline ends. Here the CDR3 reads CASSERARDKQYF. The DNA for the CDR3 is TGTGCCAGCAGTGAAAGGGCCAGGGACAAGCAGTACTTC.

Notes on this clonotype: The junction does not match germline at one end; this may be a read error. J is TRBJ2-5 and V is TRBV7-7; tentatively, D is TRBD1 (6 bases). The CDR3 runs to 13 residues. The V gene's germline CDR1 is SSHAT and CDR2 FNYEAQ (reference sequence). The CDR3 sequence is CASSTDSQETQYF. The CDR3 nucleotides are TGTGCTAGCAGCACGGACAGCCAAGAGACCCAGTACTTC.

In its sample, this clonotype is medium-sized. The chain employs TRBV7-6 and TRBJ2-5; TRBD1 agrees at 7 bases. CDR3 length equals 15 residues. V lost 7 bases to trimming and J lost 5 bases; unmatched junction nucleotides: 13. Germline-derived CDR1 and CDR2 are SGHVS and FNYEAQ. The CDR3 reads CASTMNLGRGETQYF. DNA of the CDR3: TGTGCCAGCACCATGAACCTGGGCAGGGGGGAGACCCAGTACTTC.

CDR3 protein: CASSPQGGRVGTSGQETQYF. The CDR3 DNA reads as TGTGCCAGCAGCCCTCAGGGGGGCAGGGTTGGGACTAGCGGCCAAGAGACCCAGTACTTC. This sequence joins TRBV7-9 and TRBJ2-5; 11 bases fit TRBD2. Germline V gives CDR1 SEHNR, CDR2 FQNEAQ (reference sequence). V shed 5 bases and J 1 base; nucleotides not matched to a gene: 18. The length of the CDR3 is 20 residues. The variable domain in full, with the rest retrieved from reference TRBV7-9 and TRBJ2-5, is DTGVSQNPRHKITKRGQNVTFRCDPISEHNRLYWYRQTLGQGPEFLTYFQNEAQLEKSRLLSDRFSAERPKGSFSTLEIQRTEQGDSAMYLCASSPQGGRVGTSGQETQYFGPGTRLLVL.

This clonotype was detected only a few times. The CDR3 coding sequence is TGCAGCGTTCCCCGGGAGGGCGGGCCAGATACGCAGTATTTT. The encoded protein is CSVPREGGPDTQYF. The chain uses TRBV29-1 and TRBJ2-3; the match to TRBD2 covers 8 bases. CDR1 SQVTM and CDR2 ANQGSEA come from the germline V gene. The V and J ends lost 5 bases and 4 bases, in that order; junction bases with no gene match: 8. This CDR3 has 14 amino acids.

V is TRBV20-1 and J is TRBJ2-7; 10 nucleotides agree with TRBD2. This CDR3 spans 15 amino acids. Trimming removed 2 bases from V and 5 bases from J; junction bases left unmatched: 9. Germline CDR1 is DFQATT and CDR2 is SNEGSKA (reference sequence). The CDR3 DNA sequence: TGCAGTGCTAGACCTAGAATTAGCGGGGGGAACGAGCAGTACTTC. Residues: CSARPRISGGNEQYF.

CDR3 loop: CASCLGHRAEAFF. The DNA of the CDR3 is TGTGCCAGCTGCCTCGGGCACAGGGCGGAAGCTTTCTTT. The gene calls are TRBV28 and TRBJ1-1, with D possibly being TRBD1 (6 bases). The V and J ends lost 8 bases and 8 bases respectively, with 18 bases between them. Germline V gene lookup returns CDR1 MDHEN and CDR2 SYDVKM. CDR3 length: 13 amino acids.

This clonotype is medium-sized within its sample. V usage is TRBV20-1 and J usage is TRBJ1-5; TRBD1 is a possible D gene (5 bases). In germline, CDR1 is DFQATT, CDR2 SNEGSKA (reference sequence). V shed 0 bases and J shed 3 bases, with 12 bases lying between them. The CDR3 covers 15 residues. The CDR3 DNA is TGCAGTGCTAGAGAGGGGCGAGGGGCCAATCAGCCCCAGCATTTT. It translates to CSAREGRGANQPQHF.

This chain links TRBV24-1 with TRBJ2-3, with D hard to call. The V end lost 2 bases, the J end lost 10 bases, and 6 bases lay between the germline ends. This CDR3 is 11 amino acids long. Germline V gene sequence: CDR1 KGHDR, CDR2 SFDVKD. For the CDR3, the DNA is TGTGCCACCAGTGATTCGTTGGCGCAGTATTTT. Its protein is CATSDSLAQYF.

The J gene is TRBJ2-5, the V gene TRBV28; 8 positions match TRBD1. CDR3 length: 15 residues. The trim removed 2 bases at V and 5 bases at J, leaving 7 bases unmatched. The germline V gene has CDR1 MDHEN and CDR2 SYDVKM. The CDR3 DNA reads as TGTGCCAGCAGTTTAGACGACAGGGGCGCTGAGACCCAGTACTTC. This translates into CASSLDDRGAETQYF.

The chain links TRBV7-9 to TRBJ2-1; no firm D call. The CDR3 covers 17 residues. V was clipped by 4 bases and J by 5 bases, with 21 bases between them. Germline V gene data show CDR1 as SEHNR and CDR2 as FQNEAQ (reference sequence). The chain's CDR3 is CASSSTSGSGRNNEQFF. The CDR3 DNA follows: TGTGCCAGCAGCTCAACATCCGGGTCCGGTCGAAACAATGAGCAGTTCTTC.

By proportion, this clonotype is medium-sized. The V and J genes are TRBV7-9 and TRBJ2-5; unclear D gene. This CDR3 is 14 amino acids long. Germline loops: CDR1 SEHNR, CDR2 FQNEAQ (reference sequence). Trimming cost V 0 bases and J 1 base, with 6 bases left between them. The CDR3 loop reads CASSLAGGQETQYF. As DNA, the CDR3 is TGTGCCAGCAGCTTAGCCGGCGGCCAAGAGACCCAGTACTTC.